This TCR beta chain is from a study of blood T cell repertoires in COVID-19. For the study at large: Whether acute or convalescent, the COVID-19 samples came from the United States, Italy and Spain. The cDNA or gDNA used as material had been derived from T cells, B-cell-depleted T cells, or PBMCs.

The CDR3 extends over 16 amino acids. Germline V gene data show CDR1 as MNHEY and CDR2 as SVGEGT. The junction had 5 bases not matched to a gene; V was cut back by 2 bases and J by 2 bases. Original analysis: It was from reference gene primer amplification that nucleated cell counts were estimated. The protocol was immunoSEQ multiplex PCR, while the TCRdb copy is restricted to in-frame clones and leaves out a portion. From that table come the V and J calls and clone size; the DNA was used to work out D and trimming. The table records approximately 150,000 clones, approximately 90% of them present only once.

The TCR originated in a human donor in a cohort sampled during active COVID-19. The sample was peripheral blood. The chain couples TRBV6-2 or TRBV6-3 to TRBJ2-3, with 9 bases that match TRBD1. For the CDR3, the DNA is TGTGCCAGCAGTTACCCCAGGGACAGGGACACAGATACGCAGTATTTT. It codes for CASSYPRDRDTDTQYF.